Described below is a single T cell receptor (beta chain) sequence and its context. CD25-based Treg depletion was applied to purified naive CD4+ T cells. J lost 2 bases, V lost 5 bases, and 6 bases had no gene match. The CDR3 consists of 15 residues. TRBV12-4/TRBJ1-2 clonotypes were amplified with adaptor-ligated barcode primers. MiXCR was run by TCRdb on the multiplex PCR reads, yielding one entry per CDR3 protein. The profile shows 900 to 1,000 distinct CDR3 sequences, more than 7.5% of them singletons. Sequenced material: naive CD4+ T cells sorted from blood. Described subset: naive CD4+ T cells, CD4+CD45RA+CD25-. The chain is built from TRBV12-3 or TRBV12-4 and TRBJ1-2; 9 nucleotides agree with TRBD1. This TCR was sampled from a female donor with breast cancer. The CDR3 reads CASSTTGTGNYGYTF. CDR3 nucleotide sequence: TGTGCCAGCAGTACAACCGGGACAGGGAACTATGGCTACACCTTC.